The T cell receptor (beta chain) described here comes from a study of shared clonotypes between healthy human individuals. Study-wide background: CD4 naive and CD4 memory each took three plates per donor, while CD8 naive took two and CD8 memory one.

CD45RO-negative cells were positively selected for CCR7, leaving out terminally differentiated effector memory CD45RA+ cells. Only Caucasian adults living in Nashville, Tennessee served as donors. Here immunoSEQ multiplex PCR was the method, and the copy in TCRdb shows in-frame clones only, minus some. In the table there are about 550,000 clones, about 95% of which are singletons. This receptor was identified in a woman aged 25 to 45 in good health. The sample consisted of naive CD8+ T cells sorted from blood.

The CDR3 spells CASSGSQSTEAFF. Written as DNA, the CDR3 is TGTGCCAGCAGCGGGAGCCAGTCCACTGAAGCTTTCTTT. The chain combines TRBV21-1 with TRBJ1-1. TRBV21-1 is shown as a pseudogene. CDR3 size: 13 residues.